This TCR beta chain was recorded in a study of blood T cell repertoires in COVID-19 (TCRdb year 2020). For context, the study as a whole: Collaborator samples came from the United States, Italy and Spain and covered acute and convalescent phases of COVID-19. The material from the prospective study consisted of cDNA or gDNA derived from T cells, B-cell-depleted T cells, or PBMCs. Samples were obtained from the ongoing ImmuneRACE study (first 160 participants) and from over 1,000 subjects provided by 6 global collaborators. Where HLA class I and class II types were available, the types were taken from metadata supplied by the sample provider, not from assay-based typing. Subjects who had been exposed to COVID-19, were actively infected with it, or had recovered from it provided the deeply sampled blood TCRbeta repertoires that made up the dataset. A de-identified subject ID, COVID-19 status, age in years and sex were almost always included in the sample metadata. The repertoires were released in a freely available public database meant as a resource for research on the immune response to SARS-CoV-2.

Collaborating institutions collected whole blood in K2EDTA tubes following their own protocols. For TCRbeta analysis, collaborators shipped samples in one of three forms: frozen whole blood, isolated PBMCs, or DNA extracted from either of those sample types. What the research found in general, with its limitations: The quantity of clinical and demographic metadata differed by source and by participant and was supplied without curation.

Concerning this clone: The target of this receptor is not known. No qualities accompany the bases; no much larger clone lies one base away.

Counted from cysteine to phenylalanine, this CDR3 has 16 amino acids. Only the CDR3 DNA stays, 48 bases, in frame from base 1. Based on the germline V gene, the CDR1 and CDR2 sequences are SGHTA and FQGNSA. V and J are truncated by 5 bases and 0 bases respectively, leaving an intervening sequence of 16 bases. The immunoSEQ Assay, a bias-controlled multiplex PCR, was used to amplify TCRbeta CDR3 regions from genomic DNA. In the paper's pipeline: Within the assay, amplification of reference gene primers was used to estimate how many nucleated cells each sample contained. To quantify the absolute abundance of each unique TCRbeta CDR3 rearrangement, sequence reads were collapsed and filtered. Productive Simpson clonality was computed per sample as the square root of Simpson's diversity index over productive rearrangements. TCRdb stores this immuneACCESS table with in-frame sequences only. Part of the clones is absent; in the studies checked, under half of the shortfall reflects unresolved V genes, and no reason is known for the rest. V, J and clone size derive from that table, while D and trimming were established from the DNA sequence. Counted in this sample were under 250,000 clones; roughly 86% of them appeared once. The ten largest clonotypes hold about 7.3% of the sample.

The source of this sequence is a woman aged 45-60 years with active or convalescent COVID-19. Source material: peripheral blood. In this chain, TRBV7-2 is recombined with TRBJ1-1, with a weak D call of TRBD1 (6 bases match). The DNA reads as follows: TGTGCCAGCAGCCCTCAAGCGGGGGGGCTGAACACTGAAGCTTTCTTT. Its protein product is CASSPQAGGLNTEAFF.